This is a list of T cell receptor beta chains from one sample in a study of blood T cells in healthy people across ages. TCRdb re-analysed the 5' RACE reads in MiXCR, keeping a single row per CDR3 protein. Of around 1.7 million distinct CDR3 sequences listed, 25% to 30% are singletons. Sequencing input: blood. These receptors were obtained from a young woman in good health. Both conserved end residues are part of each CDR3. Fields, in order: V gene, J gene, D gene, clone size, CDR3 DNA, CDR3 protein. A D gene is named only where the DNA matches it firmly. Some rows have no size entry. The others give once, few or many, or a class for an expanded clone.

V: TRBV29-1
J: TRBJ1-4
D: -
size: -
DNA: TGCAGCGCGATAGGAACAACTAATGAAAAACTGTTTTTT
CDR3: CSAIGTTNEKLFF

V: TRBV20-1
J: TRBJ2-5
D: -
size: many
DNA: TGCAGTGCTGGGGTGTACCAAGAGACCCAGTACTTC
CDR3: CSAGVYQETQYF

V: TRBV7-2
J: TRBJ2-7
D: TRBD2
size: few
DNA: TGTGCCAGCAGCAAAACGGGACTAGCGGGAGGGATTGCCTACGAGCAGTACTTC
CDR3: CASSKTGLAGGIAYEQYF

V: TRBV4-3
J: TRBJ1-2
D: TRBD1
size: -
DNA: TGCGCCAGCAGCCTCTACCTGGAGGGACAGTATGGCTACACCTTC
CDR3: CASSLYLEGQYGYTF

V: TRBV12-3/TRBV12-4
J: TRBJ1-2
D: -
size: once
DNA: TGTGCCAGCAGTTTAGGAGGGCGGCACACCTTC
CDR3: CASSLGGRHTF

V: TRBV11-2
J: TRBJ1-1
D: -
size: once
DNA: TGTGCCAGCAGCGCTCTTAAGGGAGCTTTCTTT
CDR3: CASSALKGAFF

V: TRBV2
J: TRBJ2-3
D: TRBD1
size: many
DNA: TGTGCCAGCAGCAGGACAGGCGGCACAGATACGCAGTATTTT
CDR3: CASSRTGGTDTQYF

V: TRBV13
J: TRBJ1-2
D: -
size: -
DNA: TGTGCCAGCAGCTTAGGCCGGGGGGCCTATGGCTACACCTTC
CDR3: CASSLGRGAYGYTF

V: TRBV29-1
J: TRBJ2-1
D: TRBD1
size: many
DNA: TGCAGCGTTGAGGGACAGGGGGTCCGGGGTGAGCAGTTCTTC
CDR3: CSVEGQGVRGEQFF

V: TRBV10-3
J: TRBJ2-1
D: TRBD1
size: many
DNA: TGTGCCACCGCCTCTACAGGGGTACATGAGCAGTTCTTC
CDR3: CATASTGVHEQFF

V: TRBV30
J: TRBJ2-3
D: -
size: -
DNA: TGTGCCTGGACCCAAAGAAGGGCAGATACGCAGTATTTT
CDR3: CAWTQRRADTQYF

V: TRBV20-1
J: TRBJ1-4
D: -
size: -
DNA: TGCAGTGCTAGAGATGATGAAGGTCGAAATGAAAAACTGTTTTTT
CDR3: CSARDDEGRNEKLFF

V: TRBV15
J: TRBJ1-6
D: -
size: -
DNA: TGTGCCACCGGGGGAGGATATAATTCACCCCTCCACTTT
CDR3: CATGGGYNSPLHF

V: TRBV2
J: TRBJ2-1
D: TRBD2
size: many
DNA: TGTGCCAGCAAATATGGGACTACCAATGAGCAGTTCTTC
CDR3: CASKYGTTNEQFF

V: TRBV20-1
J: TRBJ1-1
D: -
size: -
DNA: TGCAGTGCCTCGGCGACAGGCGGGGGGACTGAAGCTTTCTTT
CDR3: CSASATGGGTEAFF

V: TRBV4-3
J: TRBJ1-3
D: -
size: -
DNA: TGCGCCAGCAGACTAGGGGCAAACTCTGGAAACACCATATATTTT
CDR3: CASRLGANSGNTIYF

V: TRBV5-5
J: TRBJ1-1
D: -
size: once
DNA: TGTGCCAGCAGCTTGCAGAGATTGAACACTGAAGCTTTCTTT
CDR3: CASSLQRLNTEAFF

V: TRBV10-3
J: TRBJ2-7
D: TRBD2
size: many
DNA: TGTGCCATCAGTGAAAGGGGTAAGCGGGACTCCTACGAGCAGTACTTC
CDR3: CAISERGKRDSYEQYF

V: TRBV12-3/TRBV12-4
J: TRBJ2-5
D: TRBD2
size: many
DNA: TGTGCCAGCAGACCGGGACTAGCGGGCTGGGAAGAGACCCAGTACTTC
CDR3: CASRPGLAGWEETQYF

V: TRBV28
J: TRBJ1-5
D: -
size: -
DNA: TGTGCCAGCACCAAAACGGCCGGGGGAAGCAATCAGCCCCAGCATTTT
CDR3: CASTKTAGGSNQPQHF

V: TRBV15
J: TRBJ1-2
D: -
size: -
DNA: TGTGCCACCAGTTTGACGGGACGGGAGGGCTACACCTTC
CDR3: CATSLTGREGYTF

V: TRBV7-2
J: TRBJ2-1
D: TRBD2
size: -
DNA: TGTGCCAGCAGCGTGAGAGCGGGGGGACTTTACAATAAGCAGTTCTTC
CDR3: CASSVRAGGLYNKQFF